This TCR beta chain is from a study of radiotherapy plus CTLA-4 blockade in lung cancer (dated by TCRdb to the late 2010s). Background on the whole study: Objective responses occurred in roughly 19% of enrolled patients, and over 30% achieved disease control.

Points the paper makes about the study in general: After treatment with radiotherapy and ipilimumab, TCR clones that came from tumors expanded in the peripheral blood. Increased serum interferon-beta after radiation, together with early dynamic changes in blood T cell clones, were reported to be the strongest predictors of response.

This clone came up once. No cognate antigen has been identified for it. Base qualities are not recorded, but no much larger clone differs from it by a single base. The study tested focal radiation therapy combined with CTLA-4 blockade (ipilimumab) in patients with chemo-refractory metastatic non-small-cell lung cancer. The germline V gene sets CDR1 to SGHVS and CDR2 to FQNEAQ. The junction carries 13 bases between V and J, which are trimmed by 8 bases and 5 bases respectively. There are 12 amino acids in the CDR3, from cysteine to phenylalanine inclusive. The entry retains the CDR3 DNA only, 36 bases that are in frame from base 1. The library was prepared using the immunoSEQ multiplex PCR assay. TCRdb retrieved this table from immuneACCESS and kept in-frame rearrangements only. Not all clones are present; in checked studies, unresolved V genes account for under half, and no reason is known for the remainder. The sample table records tens of thousands of clones; about 78% of these occur just once. The top ten clonotypes cover less than 4% of the sample.

This receptor was identified in a human donor with non-small cell lung cancer who had a partial response to radiotherapy plus ipilimumab. Some clones in this sample may be carry-over from other donors' samples. In this chain, TRBV7-8 is recombined with TRBJ2-7, with a weak D call of TRBD1 (6 bases match). The sample here was peripheral blood, taken from a patient treated with radiotherapy plus ipilimumab. The nucleotide sequence reads TGTGCCAGCCGGGGCAGGGGAAACGAGCAGTACTTC. This is translated as CASRGRGNEQYF.